This T cell receptor beta chain stems from a study of vaccination and CD4 T cells after COVID-19. Whole-study context: Of the convalescent patients, who were SARS-CoV-2 positive by nasal swab PCR, under 10 had mild and one severe disease.

Remarks on this clonotype: Antigen: not known.

Notes on the study in general: Convalescent patients had a median roughly 86% of post-vaccine SARS-CoV-2-reactive clones that were detected only after vaccination, not before it.

Described treatment: roughly 10-day PBMC culture with coronavirus spike peptide pools or control peptides (ViraFEST assay). CD4+ T cells that had been cultured provided DNA sequenced with the Oncomine TCR Beta short-read assay. TCRdb called the PCR reads again in MiXCR, with one record for every CDR3 protein. The sample includes approximately 12,000 distinct CDR3 sequences, around 80% of them seen just once. Losses at the gene ends were 4 bases for V and 8 bases for J; bases not matched to a gene: 6. Germline V gene lookup returns CDR1 MNHEY and CDR2 SVGEGT. The CDR3 spans 13 residues. The specimen was CD4+ T cells from blood, cultured in vitro. This chain uses TRBV6-2 or TRBV6-3 with TRBJ1-1, with TRBD1 matching 8 bases. The sequence came from a human donor who had recovered from COVID-19. CDR3 bases: TGTGCCAGCAGTTTCCTCCGGGACAGGGAAGCTTTCTTT. It is translated as CASSFLRDREAFF.